This TCR beta chain was found in a study of persistence of HIV-infected CD4 T cells. Looking at the study overall: A median of approximately eight years of suppressive ART preceded sampling.

The libraries were made with immunoSEQ version 4 in survey mode. Generated by immunoSEQ multiplex PCR, the TCRdb table keeps only in-frame clones and is missing some. Here the sample spans 4,500 to 5,500 clones, around 60% being singletons. Details on this clone: The antigen is undetermined.

Whole-study results and caveats: The rare CMV-responding cells with HIV-1 proviruses were not separately TCR-sequenced. Antigen-responding cells were enriched for degenerate expanded CDR3beta sequences.

Stimulation used 8 to 10 ug/mL lysate from CMV-infected fibroblasts. Sorting selected CD4+ T cells upregulating both CD40 ligand and CD69. CD4+ T cell counts exceeded 400 cells/uL; CMV serology was positive. This CDR3 has 14 amino acids. Germline-derived CDR1 and CDR2 are GTSNPN and SVGIG (reference sequence). V shed 3 bases and J shed 0 bases, with 12 bases lying between them. This chain connects TRBV30 to TRBJ2-7; D possibly corresponds to TRBD1 (6 bases). The receptor's source is an adult man with HIV who was CMV-seropositive. Sequenced here: CD4+ T cells sorted from PBMCs after approximately 19-hour stimulation, sampled from a patient who received antiretroviral therapy. The CDR3 DNA is TGTGCCTGGAGGAAAGTAGGGGGCTCCTACGAGCAGTACTTC. It translates to CAWRKVGGSYEQYF.